This TCR beta chain stems from a study of blood T cells in healthy people across ages. Germline CDR1 is PRHDT and CDR2 is FYEKMQ (reference sequence). The CDR3 is made up of 15 amino acids. The V end was cut by 0 bases, the J end by 13 bases, with 16 bases between. With a J-beta primer mix and a sample-barcoded 5' primer, a second PCR ran roughly 6 to 12 cycles. TCRdb passed the 5' RACE reads through MiXCR, listing each CDR3 protein once. The sample includes about 800,000 distinct CDR3 sequences, roughly 64% of them seen just once. This clonotype was counted a few times. The TCR was taken from a man under 40 in good health. The sequenced sample was blood. The genes are TRBV13 and TRBJ1-6; D ambiguous. In DNA, the CDR3 is TGTGCCAGCAGCTTAGGCCGGCGTACCTTGTCGCCCCTCCACTTT. This encodes CASSLGRRTLSPLHF. Supplemented by reference TRBV13 and TRBJ1-6, the full variable domain reads AAGVIQSPRHLIKEKRETATLKCYPIPRHDTVYWYQQGPGQDPQFLISFYEKMQSDKGSIPDRFSAQQFSDYHSELNMSSLELGDSALYFCASSLGRRTLSPLHFGNGTRLTVT.